This TCR beta chain was identified in a study of cytomegalovirus exposure and HLA in healthy donors. A multiplex PCR was run with 60 Vbeta primers and 13 Jbeta primers. The data were produced by immunoSEQ multiplex PCR, yet TCRdb's version contains in-frame clones alone and is incomplete. This repertoire shows over 100,000 clones, around 81% found once; its top ten account for 2.2%. As concerns this clone: As yet, its antigen is unknown.

Germline-derived CDR1 and CDR2 are SGDLS and YYNGEE. Trimming cost V 3 bases and J 4 bases; bases outside gene matches: 7. The CDR3 has 15 residues. Study results and limitations: One variant, a missense change in DCLRE1C, was linked in a later analysis to TCR beta V- and J-gene trimming.

The specimen sequenced was PBMCs. This TCR derives from a woman aged 30 to 39 in good health and CMV-seronegative. This chain joins TRBV9 and TRBJ2-5; 9 bases fit TRBD1. In nucleotides, the CDR3 is TGTGCCAGCAGCGCCCGGGACAGGGTGTCAGAGACCCAGTACTTC. It codes for CASSARDRVSETQYF.